The 27 T cell receptor beta chains below all came from one sample that was sequenced in a study of neoadjuvant nivolumab and ipilimumab in lung cancer. Profiling relied on immunoSEQ multiplex PCR, and the TCRdb table lists in-frame clones only, not all of them. The data show about 6,600 clones, about 61% seen once. Here the sequenced sample was tumor tissue, taken after neoadjuvant nivolumab, alone or with ipilimumab, at or shortly before surgery. The receptors here all came from an adult with non-small cell lung cancer.

The chain employs TRBV7-3 and TRBJ1-1; 7 bases align to TRBD1. V was clipped by 5 bases and J by 0 bases; unmatched bases: 3. The germline V gene encodes CDR1 SGHTA and CDR2 FQGTGA. The length of the CDR3 is 14 residues. CDR3 nucleotides: TGTGCCAGCAGCCGTGACAGGGTGAACACTGAAGCTTTCTTT. It codes for CASSRDRVNTEAFF.

The CDR3 bases are TGTGCCAGCAGTTTATCTAACAGGGGGCGGAATACGCAGTATTTT. Its translation is CASSLSNRGRNTQYF. The V call is TRBV27, the J call TRBJ2-3; 9 bases line up with TRBD1. Trimming at V came to 0 bases and at J to 7 bases, leaving 5 bases not matched to a gene. Germline V gives CDR1 MNHEY, CDR2 SMNVEV (reference sequence). The CDR3 contains 15 residues.

The chain uses TRBV7-9 and TRBJ2-1; D not resolved. This CDR3 is built from 11 residues. The V gene's germline CDR1 is SEHNR and CDR2 FQNEAQ (reference sequence). The V end lost 2 bases, the J end lost 8 bases, and 4 bases lay between the germline ends. In DNA, the CDR3 is TGTGCCAGCAGCTTATGGGATGAGCAGTTCTTC. As protein: CASSLWDEQFF.

The chain uses TRBV7-7 and TRBJ1-3; possibly TRBD1 for D (5 bases). The CDR3 is made up of 13 amino acids. V lost 1 base to trimming and J lost 8 bases, with 9 bases between them. Per the germline V gene, CDR1 is SSHAT and CDR2 is FNYEAQ (reference sequence). The CDR3 protein is CASSLGQGDTIYF. The CDR3 DNA sequence: TGTGCCAGCAGCTTAGGGCAGGGAGACACCATATATTTT. Combining the CDR3 with reference TRBV7-7 and TRBJ1-3 gives the whole variable domain GAGVSQSPRYKVTKRGQDVTLRCDPISSHATLYWYQQALGQGPEFLTYFNYEAQPDKSGLPSDRFSAERPEGSISTLTIQRTEQRDSAMYRCASSLGQGDTIYFGEGSWLTVV.

This clone was seen more than once but under ten times. The CDR3: CASNPLSSSYEQYF. The CDR3 region has the DNA TGCGCCAGCAACCCTCTATCGAGCTCCTACGAGCAGTACTTC. The chain carries TRBV5-1 and TRBJ2-7; D uncertain. The CDR3 covers 14 residues. V lost 6 bases, J lost 0 bases, and 13 bases lay in between. Germline values: CDR1 SGHRS, CDR2 YFSETQ.

The chain joins TRBV2 to TRBJ1-4; 9 bases agree with TRBD1. The junction had 6 bases not matched to a gene; V was cut back by 5 bases and J by 5 bases. The CDR3 length is 15 residues. CDR1 and CDR2 from the germline V gene are SNHLY and FYNNEI. CDR3 residues: CASSRKGQGNEKLFF. CDR3 bases: TGTGCCAGCAGTCGCAAGGGACAGGGAAATGAAAAACTGTTTTTT.

This clone appeared a few times. The chain links TRBV7-9 to TRBJ1-3, with TRBD1 identical over 8 bases. This CDR3 has 15 residues. Trimming at V came to 5 bases and at J to 2 bases, leaving 5 bases not matched to a gene. Germline loops: CDR1 SEHNR, CDR2 FQNEAQ (reference sequence). CDR3 amino acids: CASSLQGAPGNTIYF. The CDR3 nucleotides are TGTGCCAGCAGCCTCCAGGGGGCGCCTGGAAACACCATATATTTT.

The CDR3 DNA reads TGCGCCAGCAGCCACGAGTCGTCCCCTAGAGAGACCCAGTACTTC. Protein sequence: CASSHESSPRETQYF. The chain links TRBV4-1 to TRBJ2-5; D gene unclear. The CDR3 contains 15 residues. Germline CDR1 MGHRA, CDR2 YSYEKL. Deletions cut 3 bases from V and 4 bases from J, with 15 bases between.

The chain carries TRBV30 and TRBJ1-5, with TRBD1 as a possible D gene (5 bases). V was trimmed by 2 bases and J by 6 bases, leaving 14 bases between them. The germline V gene has CDR1 GTSNPN and CDR2 SVGIG (reference sequence). The CDR3 is 14 residues long. CDR3 in amino acids: CAWSPDGGRQPQHF. As DNA, the CDR3 is TGTGCCTGGAGTCCGGACGGGGGTCGTCAGCCCCAGCATTTT.

V usage is TRBV25-1 and J usage is TRBJ2-3; D not resolved. The germline V gene has CDR1 MGHDK and CDR2 SYGVNS. The CDR3 has 11 amino acids. V was pared by 4 bases and J by 8 bases, with 7 bases between. The CDR3 DNA is TGTGCCAGCAGTGCTAAGATTACGCAGTATTTT. Its translation: CASSAKITQYF.

This clone was counted only a few times. V is TRBV27 and J is TRBJ1-5, with D possibly matching TRBD1 (6 bases). Trimming removed 5 bases at V and 9 bases at J, with 17 bases between. The germline V gene encodes CDR1 MNHEY and CDR2 SMNVEV (reference sequence). The CDR3 covers 14 residues. The CDR3 DNA reads as TGTGCCAGCAGTCCCGAATGGGGGCCAGGGCCCCAGCATTTT. Translation: CASSPEWGPGPQHF.

The CDR3 bases are TGTGCCAGCAGGGGGACTAGCGGGTTTTCCTACGAGCAGTACTTC. The encoded protein is CASRGTSGFSYEQYF. The chain recombines TRBV27 with TRBJ2-7; 12 bases align to TRBD2. V lost 6 bases, J lost 1 base, and 4 bases stayed unmatched. The CDR3 has 15 residues. Per the germline V gene, CDR1 is MNHEY and CDR2 is SMNVEV (reference sequence).

The chain is built from TRBV6-1 and TRBJ2-2, with D uncertain. V was pared by 5 bases and J by 2 bases, with 12 bases between. CDR1 is MNHNS and CDR2 is SASEGT in the germline V gene. The CDR3 covers 15 residues. The CDR3 is CASSLRQPNTGELFF. DNA of the CDR3: TGTGCCAGCAGTCTCAGGCAGCCCAACACCGGGGAGCTGTTTTTT.

In its sample, this clone was seen a few times. V and J are TRBV7-8 and TRBJ1-2; 8 nucleotides agree with TRBD1. Germline V gene lookup returns CDR1 SGHVS and CDR2 FQNEAQ. The trim removed 5 bases at V and 4 bases at J, leaving 6 bases unmatched. The CDR3 has 14 residues. CDR3 sequence reads: CASSKRDRTYGYTF. CDR3 nucleotides: TGTGCCAGCAGCAAACGGGACAGGACCTATGGCTACACCTTC. Together with reference TRBV7-8 and TRBJ1-2, the CDR3 gives the full variable domain: GAGVSQSPRYKVAKRGQDVALRCDPISGHVSLFWYQQALGQGPEFLTYFQNEAQLDKSGLPSDRFFAERPEGSVSTLKIQRTQQEDSAVYLCASSKRDRTYGYTFGSGTRLTVV.

V gene TRBV29-1 combines with J gene TRBJ2-1; TRBD2 might be the D (5 bases). The CDR3 is 14 residues long. Trimming left V 3 bases short and J 0 bases short, with 9 bases between. In germline, CDR1 is SQVTM, CDR2 ANQGSEA. The CDR3 region has the DNA TGCAGCGTTGACACGGGAAGCTCCTACAATGAGCAGTTCTTC. Its translation: CSVDTGSSYNEQFF.

The rearrangement uses TRBV2 and TRBJ1-5, with D possibly matching TRBD1 (6 bases). With 6 bases removed from V and 5 bases from J, the gap between germline ends came to 17 bases. The CDR3 consists of 15 residues. Germline-derived CDR1 and CDR2 are SNHLY and FYNNEI. CDR3 DNA: TGTGCCAGCAGCCAGAATGAAGGGGGGTATCAGCCCCAGCATTTT. This translates into CASSQNEGGYQPQHF.

The chain uses TRBV19 and TRBJ2-1; 8 bases line up with TRBD2. The V gene's germline CDR1 is LNHDA and CDR2 SQIVND (reference sequence). J lost 2 bases, V lost 7 bases, and 4 bases had no gene match. The CDR3 is made up of 14 amino acids. The CDR3 region is CASTRGAPYNEQFF. Here the CDR3 DNA reads TGTGCCAGTACGCGGGGGGCCCCCTACAATGAGCAGTTCTTC.

The V and J genes are TRBV28 and TRBJ1-2, with D possibly being TRBD1 (6 bases). Germline CDR1 reads MDHEN; CDR2 reads SYDVKM. Trimming took off 6 bases at V and 8 bases at J, with 19 bases between the two ends. CDR3 length equals 14 residues. The CDR3 nucleotides read TGTGCCAGCAGACCTGGGACACTGGGTTTGGGCTACACCTTC. Translating it yields CASRPGTLGLGYTF.

V and J are TRBV18 and TRBJ1-2, with a tentative D call TRBD1 (5 bases). The CDR3 contains 12 residues. The germline CDR1 and CDR2 sequences are KGHSH and LQKENI. V was cut by 5 bases and J by 6 bases, with 10 bases left in between. CDR3: CASSRTSDGYTF. The CDR3 DNA is TGTGCCAGCTCAAGGACATCGGATGGCTACACCTTC.

This clone was found a few times. The rearrangement links TRBV7-9 to TRBJ2-1; weak D call: TRBD1 (6 bases). The CDR3 covers 11 residues. Germline V gene lookup returns CDR1 SEHNR and CDR2 FQNEAQ (reference sequence). The V end was cut by 4 bases, the J end by 13 bases, with 11 bases between. CDR3 coding DNA: TGTGCCAGCAGCTCTACAGGGACCCAGTTCTTC. Translated: CASSSTGTQFF.

This clone appeared a single time. The chain combines TRBV29-1 with TRBJ2-1, with D possibly matching TRBD2 (5 bases). CDR1 SQVTM and CDR2 ANQGSEA come from the germline V gene. The CDR3 has 15 residues. V lost 1 base, J lost 1 base, and 11 bases lay in between. The DNA for the CDR3 is TGCAGCGTTGAAGGTCTAAGGGAGTCCTACAATGAGCAGTTCTTC. This sequence encodes CSVEGLRESYNEQFF.

This clone was observed a handful of times. The chain recombines TRBV27 with TRBJ2-7; 9 bases agree with TRBD2. The CDR3 consists of 16 residues. Trimming cost V 3 bases and J 1 base; bases outside gene matches: 7. From germline, CDR1 is MNHEY and CDR2 SMNVEV (reference sequence). CDR3 nucleotide sequence: TGTGCCAGCAGTTTCACCGGGACTAGCCAATCCTACGAGCAGTACTTC. Translating it yields CASSFTGTSQSYEQYF.

The genes are TRBV6-6 and TRBJ1-5, with 11 bases matching TRBD1. CDR1 and CDR2 (germline): MNHNY, SVGAGI (reference sequence). The CDR3 covers 14 residues. V lost 5 bases, J lost 5 bases, and 2 bases stayed unmatched. The CDR3 DNA sequence: TGTGCCAGCAGTGGGACAGGGGGATATCAGCCCCAGCATTTT. Protein product: CASSGTGGYQPQHF.

V and J are TRBV11-2 and TRBJ2-3, with 9 bases identical to TRBD2. Losses at the gene ends were 5 bases for V and 6 bases for J; bases not matched to a gene: 12. Per the germline V gene, CDR1 is SGHAT and CDR2 is FQNNGV. The CDR3 is made up of 16 amino acids. CDR3 residues: CASSPGVIAGADTQYF. DNA for the CDR3: TGTGCCAGCAGCCCGGGGGTCATAGCGGGAGCGGATACGCAGTATTTT.

The V call is TRBV6-1, the J call TRBJ2-6, with D perhaps matching TRBD1 (5 bases). The CDR3 consists of 17 residues. Trimming removed 3 bases from V and 0 bases from J, with 12 bases in between. Germline V gene sequence: CDR1 MNHNS, CDR2 SASEGT. CDR3 amino acids: CASSDPTAYSGANVLTF. In nucleotides, the CDR3 is TGTGCCAGCAGTGATCCGACAGCGTACTCTGGGGCCAACGTCCTGACTTTC.

This clone is classed as medium-sized. The J gene is TRBJ1-1, the V gene TRBV7-9; D not resolved. CDR1 is SEHNR and CDR2 is FQNEAQ in the germline V gene (reference sequence). The ends were cut back, 2 bases at V and 0 bases at J, with 4 bases in the middle. CDR3 length equals 13 residues. CDR3 sequence reads: CASSLPLNTEAFF. CDR3 in DNA: TGTGCCAGCAGCTTACCACTGAACACTGAAGCTTTCTTT.

The table lists this clone with a few counts. The V call is TRBV30, the J call TRBJ1-1; D is possibly TRBD1 (6 bases). With 4 bases removed from V and 11 bases from J, the gap between germline ends came to 11 bases. The germline V gene encodes CDR1 GTSNPN and CDR2 SVGIG (reference sequence). This CDR3 contains 10 residues. As DNA, the CDR3 is TGTGCCTGGACTCGGGACAACGCTTTCTTT. It codes for CAWTRDNAFF.